This is a list of T cell receptor beta chains from one sample in a study of blood T cell repertoires in COVID-19. Some clones are missing from TCRdb's copy, which holds only in-frame ones; the method was immunoSEQ multiplex PCR. Among 110,000 to 150,000 clones listed, around four fifths were seen once. The sequenced sample was PBMCs or T cells enriched from blood (not recorded which). Receptor source: a woman aged 40 to 55 who had recovered from COVID-19. Each CDR3 is given with its conserved first and last residue. D genes are given only for firm matches. The size of a clone is reported for some rows only, either as once, few or many, or as a class for expanded clones.

size,V,D,J,CDR3,DNA
.,TRBV7-9,.,TRBJ2-6,CASSPAYRGTQSGANVLTF,TGTGCCAGCAGCCCGGCCTACCGGGGAACGCAGTCTGGGGCCAACGTCCTGACTTTC
.,TRBV4-1,.,TRBJ2-1,CASSQGELVYNEQFF,TGCGCCAGCAGCCAAGGGGAGTTAGTCTACAATGAGCAGTTCTTC
.,TRBV3-1/TRBV3-2,TRBD1,TRBJ1-4,CASSQQGQANEKLFF,TGTGCCAGCAGCCAACAAGGACAGGCTAATGAAAAACTGTTTTTT
.,TRBV6-5,TRBD1,TRBJ1-2,CASSDRVGYTF,TGTGCCAGCAGCGACAGGGTAGGCTACACCTTC
.,TRBV6-5,.,TRBJ2-5,CASSPGLQETQYF,TGTGCCAGCAGTCCGGGACTCCAAGAGACCCAGTACTTC
.,TRBV19,.,TRBJ2-3,CASSTGFARALNTDTQYF,TGTGCCAGTAGTACGGGGTTCGCGAGGGCCCTTAATACAGATACGCAGTATTTT
.,TRBV10-3,TRBD1,TRBJ1-2,CAISAEGAGNYGYTF,TGTGCCATCAGTGCAGAGGGGGCCGGCAACTATGGCTACACCTTC
.,TRBV6-2/TRBV6-3,TRBD1,TRBJ1-1,CASSYSRTGGEDTEAFF,TGTGCCAGCAGTTACTCAAGGACAGGGGGCGAGGACACTGAAGCTTTCTTT
.,TRBV29-1,.,TRBJ2-1,CSVEGHYNEQFF,TGCAGCGTTGAAGGACACTACAATGAGCAGTTCTTC
once,TRBV4-1,TRBD2,TRBJ2-7,CASSQGLAGGPYEQYF,TGCGCCAGCAGCCAGGGACTAGCGGGGGGGCCTTACGAGCAGTACTTC
.,TRBV3-1/TRBV3-2,.,TRBJ1-6,CASSQGEQATFF,TGTGCCAGCAGCCAAGGAGAGCAGGCGACCTTCTTT
.,TRBV3-1/TRBV3-2,TRBD1,TRBJ1-3,CASSPGTGGNTIYF,TGTGCCAGCAGCCCTGGGACAGGCGGAAACACCATATATTTT